The entry below describes one T cell receptor beta chain. The assay was immunoSEQ multiplex PCR, and TCRdb's table has in-frame clones only and misses some. The sample records a few hundred thousand clones, 85% to 90% being singletons. The data originate from a study of blood T cell repertoires in COVID-19. CDR3 size: 15 residues. V gave up 0 bases and J gave up 8 bases, with 16 bases separating them. Looked up from germline, CDR1 is LGHNA and CDR2 is YSLEER. Participants spanned ages about 18 to 95 years and resided in 20 to 30 US areas. Sample: PBMCs or T cells enriched from blood (not recorded which). The chain combines TRBV4-3 with TRBJ1-2; TRBD1 might be the D (5 bases). This receptor was taken from a woman in her fifties or sixties who had recovered from COVID-19. DNA of the CDR3: TGCGCCAGCAGCCAAGATGAGGCCCAGGGCAGGGGCTACACCTTC. As protein: CASSQDEAQGRGYTF.